This T cell receptor (beta chain) was retrieved from a study of blood T cell repertoires in COVID-19. Study-wide context: Samples came from the United States, Italy and Spain, spanning acute and convalescent COVID-19.

Original processing methods: Nucleated cell counts were estimated from reference gene primer amplification. The assay was immunoSEQ multiplex PCR, and TCRdb's table has in-frame clones only and misses some. V and J calls and clone size come straight from that table; D and trimming were deduced from the DNA. This table holds 150,000 to 200,000 clones, approximately 80% found once. The V and J ends lost 5 bases and 2 bases, in that order; junction bases with no gene match: 9. The CDR3 spans 15 residues. CDR1 and CDR2 (germline): MGHRA, YSYEKL. Sequencing was carried out using peripheral blood. The sequence was obtained from a woman aged 80 or over with active or convalescent COVID-19. The chain links TRBV4-1 to TRBJ2-7, with 7 positions matching TRBD1. CDR3 sequence: CASSSPGTEAYEQYF. CDR3 DNA sequence: TGCGCCAGCAGCTCCCCCGGGACAGAAGCCTACGAGCAGTACTTC.